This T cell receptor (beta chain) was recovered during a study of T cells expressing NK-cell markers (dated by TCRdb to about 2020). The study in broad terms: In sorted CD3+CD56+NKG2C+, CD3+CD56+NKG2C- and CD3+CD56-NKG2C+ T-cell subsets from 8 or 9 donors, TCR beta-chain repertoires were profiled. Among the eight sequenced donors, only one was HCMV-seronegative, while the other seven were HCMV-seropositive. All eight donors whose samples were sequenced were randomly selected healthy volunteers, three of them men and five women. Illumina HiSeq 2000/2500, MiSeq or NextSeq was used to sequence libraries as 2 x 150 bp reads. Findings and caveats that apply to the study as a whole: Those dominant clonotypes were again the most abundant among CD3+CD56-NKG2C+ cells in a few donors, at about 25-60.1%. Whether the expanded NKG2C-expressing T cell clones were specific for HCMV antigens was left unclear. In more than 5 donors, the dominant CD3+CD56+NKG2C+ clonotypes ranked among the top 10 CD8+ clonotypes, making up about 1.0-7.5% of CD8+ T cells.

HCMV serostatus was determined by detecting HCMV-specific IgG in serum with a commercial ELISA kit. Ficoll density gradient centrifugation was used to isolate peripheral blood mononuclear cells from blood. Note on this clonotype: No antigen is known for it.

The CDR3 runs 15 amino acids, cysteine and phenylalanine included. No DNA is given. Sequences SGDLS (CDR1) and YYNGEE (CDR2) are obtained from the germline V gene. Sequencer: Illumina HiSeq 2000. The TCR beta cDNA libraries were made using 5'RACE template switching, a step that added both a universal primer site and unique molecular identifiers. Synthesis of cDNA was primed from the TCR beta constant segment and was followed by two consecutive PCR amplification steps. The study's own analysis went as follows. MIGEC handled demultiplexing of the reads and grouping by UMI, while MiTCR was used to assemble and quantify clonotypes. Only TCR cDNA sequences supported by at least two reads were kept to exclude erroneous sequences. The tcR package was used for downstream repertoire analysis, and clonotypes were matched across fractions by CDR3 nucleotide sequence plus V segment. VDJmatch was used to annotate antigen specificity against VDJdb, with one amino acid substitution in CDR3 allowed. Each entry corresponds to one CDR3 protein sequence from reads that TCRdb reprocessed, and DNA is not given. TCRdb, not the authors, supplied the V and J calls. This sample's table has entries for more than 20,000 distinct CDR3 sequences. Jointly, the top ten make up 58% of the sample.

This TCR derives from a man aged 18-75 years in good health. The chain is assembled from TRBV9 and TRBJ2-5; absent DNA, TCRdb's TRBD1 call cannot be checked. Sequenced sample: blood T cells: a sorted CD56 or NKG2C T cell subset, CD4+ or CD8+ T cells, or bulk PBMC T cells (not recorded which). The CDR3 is CASSARVAVQETQYF.